This entry lists 10 T cell receptor beta chains sequenced from one sample in a study of vaccination effects on CD4 cells after COVID-19. Libraries were prepared by immunoSEQ multiplex PCR; TCRdb keeps only in-frame clonotypes and omits some of them. This sample carries almost 40,000 clones, about 81% of them seen once, and the ten largest clones take under 3%. For these receptors, no antigen is known. The culture ran for less than 12 days, and then CD4+ T cells were isolated. Sequences were derived from CD4+ T cells from PBMCs cultured without peptide, sampled before COVID-19 vaccination. The receptors originated from a human donor who received a COVID-19 vaccine.

The chain has TRBV6-5 and TRBJ1-4, with D possibly matching TRBD1 (5 bases). Germline CDR1 MNHEY, CDR2 SVGAGI. This CDR3 has 15 residues. The V end was cut by 5 bases, the J end by 4 bases, with 14 bases between. The CDR3 is CASSLGTANNEKLFF. The CDR3 bases are TGTGCCAGCAGTCTAGGGACTGCTAATAATGAAAAACTGTTTTTT.

J is TRBJ1-1 and V is TRBV6-2 or TRBV6-3; tentatively, D is TRBD1 (5 bases). CDR3 length equals 14 residues. Deletions cut 2 bases from V and 1 base from J, with 8 bases between. The V gene's germline CDR1 is MNHEY and CDR2 SVGEGT. CDR3 bases: TGTGCCAGCAGTTACGGGGGGACGAACACTGAAGCTTTCTTT. Translating it yields CASSYGGTNTEAFF.

V gene TRBV6-6 combines with J gene TRBJ1-1; 11 bases fit TRBD1. This CDR3 is built from 14 residues. Germline assignment: CDR1 MNHNY and CDR2 SVGAGI (reference sequence). With 5 bases clipped from V and 6 bases from J, the junction kept 5 bases outside the gene matches. The CDR3 is CASSPGQGGPEAFF. The CDR3 bases are TGTGCCAGCAGTCCGGGACAGGGGGGCCCTGAAGCTTTCTTT.

This clone was detected only a few times. V and J are TRBV19 and TRBJ1-1; possibly TRBD1 for D (6 bases). This CDR3 comprises 17 residues. V lost 4 bases to trimming and J lost 0 bases, with 18 bases between them. The V gene's germline CDR1 is LNHDA and CDR2 SQIVND (reference sequence). CDR3 sequence: CASSTRLGGGMNTEAFF. In DNA form, the CDR3 reads TGTGCCAGTAGTACTCGCTTAGGTGGGGGCATGAACACTGAAGCTTTCTTT.

The rearrangement links TRBV7-5 to TRBJ2-7; TRBD1, as called in the table, went unchecked against the DNA. TRBV7-5 is given as a pseudogene. This CDR3 is 15 amino acids long. Written as DNA, the CDR3 is TGTGCCATCATAAACAGGGATCCCCTCAAGGACGAGCAGTACGTC. Translated, it gives CAIINRDPLKDEQYV.

This clone was detected only a few times. The chain has TRBV9 and TRBJ1-5, with D possibly TRBD1 on 5 matching bases. The V gene's germline CDR1 is SGDLS and CDR2 YYNGEE. CDR3 length equals 17 residues. Trimming pared 4 bases from V and 0 bases from J, leaving 17 bases between. CDR3 nucleotides: TGTGCCAGCAGCCCCACAGACAGCCTCTATAGCAATCAGCCCCAGCATTTT. Its protein product is CASSPTDSLYSNQPQHF.

The V call is TRBV15, the J call TRBJ2-5; D gene uncertain. Trimming removed 0 bases from V and 7 bases from J, with 6 bases in between. The germline V gene has CDR1 LNHNV and CDR2 YYDKDF (reference sequence). The CDR3 is 12 amino acids. In nucleotides, the CDR3 is TGTGCCACCAGCAGAGATGTGGGGACCCAGTACTTC. This translates into CATSRDVGTQYF.

In this sample, this clone turned up once. J is TRBJ2-1 and V is TRBV29-1; D call uncertain. Germline V gene sequence: CDR1 SQVTM, CDR2 ANQGSEA. The CDR3 has 15 amino acids. V was shortened by 5 bases and J by 0 bases, with 14 bases between the two germline ends. CDR3 sequence reads: CSVRTQLSSYNEQFF. Written as DNA, the CDR3 is TGCAGCGTTAGAACTCAGCTGAGCTCCTACAATGAGCAGTTCTTC.

The genes are TRBV15 and TRBJ2-5, with a tentative D call TRBD2 (6 bases). Between the trimmed V and J ends, which lost 5 bases and 2 bases, there was a span of 15 bases. The V gene's germline CDR1 is LNHNV and CDR2 YYDKDF (reference sequence). The CDR3 contains 15 residues. The CDR3 loop is CATSGWDSIQETQYF. The CDR3 DNA reads as TGTGCCACCAGCGGCTGGGACTCCATTCAAGAGACCCAGTACTTC.

The chain couples TRBV6-6 to TRBJ2-7; D possibly corresponds to TRBD1 (6 bases). The germline V gene has CDR1 MNHNY and CDR2 SVGAGI (reference sequence). V dropped 5 bases and J dropped 2 bases, with 22 bases sitting between them. The CDR3 contains 17 residues. The CDR3, as DNA: TGTGCCAGCAGTCCTATAGTTTACAGGGAAGGAACCTACGAGCAGTACGTC. Protein sequence: CASSPIVYREGTYEQYV.